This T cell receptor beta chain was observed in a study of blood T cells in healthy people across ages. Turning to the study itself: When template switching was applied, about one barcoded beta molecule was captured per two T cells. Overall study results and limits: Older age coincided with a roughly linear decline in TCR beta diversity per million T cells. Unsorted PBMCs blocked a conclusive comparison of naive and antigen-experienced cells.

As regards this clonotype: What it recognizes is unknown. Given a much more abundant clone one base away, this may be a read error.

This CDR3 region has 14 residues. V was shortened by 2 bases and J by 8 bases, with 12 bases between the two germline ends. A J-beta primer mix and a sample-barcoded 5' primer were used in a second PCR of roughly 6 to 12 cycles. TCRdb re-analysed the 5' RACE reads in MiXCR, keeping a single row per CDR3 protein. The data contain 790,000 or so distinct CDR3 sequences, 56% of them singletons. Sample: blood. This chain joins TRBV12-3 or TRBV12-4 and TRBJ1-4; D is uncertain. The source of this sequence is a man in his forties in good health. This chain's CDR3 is CASSLRGLGEKLFF. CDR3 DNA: TGTGCCAGCAGTTTACGAGGGTTGGGAGAAAAACTGTTTTTT.